This T cell receptor (beta chain) came from a study of T cell repertoires in cytomegalovirus infection. Study context: In public TCR beta signatures, there were indications of both CMV infection and matching HLA type. Study-level results: There were HLA-C-restricted CMV-specific TCR beta clonotypes dominating the ex vivo response. Cumulative public TCR beta family frequency identified CMV carriers with the relevant HLA.

TCRdb passed the reads through MiXCR, listing each CDR3 protein once. The sample has 650,000 to 900,000 distinct CDR3 sequences; just under 30% are singletons. On this clonotype itself: Its specificity is not known.

The CDR3 consists of 13 residues. Germline V gene sequence: CDR1 KGHDR, CDR2 SFDVKD. V was cut by 5 bases and J by 1 base, with 6 bases left in between. This sample comprised cultured CD8+ T cells from PBMCs, obtained from culture after CMV antigen stimulation. This receptor was identified in a human donor in good health (CMV status not recorded). Some clones in this sample may be carry-over from other donors' samples. This rearrangement joins TRBV24-1 to TRBJ2-3; no reliable D call. The CDR3: CATSAQGTDTQYF. DNA of the CDR3: TGTGCCACCAGTGCCCAGGGCACAGATACGCAGTATTTT.